This T cell receptor beta chain was captured in a study of response to subunit inactivated influenza vaccine. Study-wide results and caveats: The study's authors posited that every seasonal influenza vaccination enlists few new T cells.

From germline, CDR1 is DFQATT and CDR2 SNEGSKA (reference sequence). The CDR3 sequence is 15 residues long. V was clipped by 0 bases and J by 2 bases; unmatched bases: 3. This clonotype was detected a few times. The antigen remains unidentified. TCRdb re-called the RT-PCR reads with MiXCR, one entry per CDR3 protein. The table includes about 500,000 distinct CDR3 sequences, approximately 15% detected once. The specimen comprised CD4+ T cells sorted from PBMCs, sampled about 23 months after vaccination. The chain employs TRBV20-1 and TRBJ2-1; 8 bases line up with TRBD2. The sequence derives from a man aged 45-69 years who received an inactivated influenza vaccine. The CDR3 DNA reads TGCAGTGCTAGAGATTGGCGGGGGGCCTACAATGAGCAGTTCTTC. Translating it yields CSARDWRGAYNEQFF.